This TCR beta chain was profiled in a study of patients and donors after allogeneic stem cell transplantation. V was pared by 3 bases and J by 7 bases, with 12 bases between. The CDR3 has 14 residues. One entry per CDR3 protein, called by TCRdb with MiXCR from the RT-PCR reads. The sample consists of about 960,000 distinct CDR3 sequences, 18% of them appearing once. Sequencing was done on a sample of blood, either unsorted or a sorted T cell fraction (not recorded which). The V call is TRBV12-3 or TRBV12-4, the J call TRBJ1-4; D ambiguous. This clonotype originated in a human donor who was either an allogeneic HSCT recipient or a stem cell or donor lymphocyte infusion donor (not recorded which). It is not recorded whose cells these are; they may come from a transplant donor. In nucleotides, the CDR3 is TGTGCCAGCAGTTTTCCGAACCAAGTTGAAAAACTGTTTTTT. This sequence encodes CASSFPNQVEKLFF.